The clone carrying this T cell receptor beta chain was seen repeatedly, ten times or more. What it recognizes is unknown. These data come from a study of T cells in Graves' hyperthyroidism and ophthalmopathy. Overall study results and limits: Stable hyperthyroidism was separated from ophthalmopathy by a model based on 13 V-J features. The blood repertoire included most of the expanded thyroid clonotypes above 0.001.

In the ophthalmopathy cohort, Clinical Activity Score was at least 3, NOSPECS grade at least 4, and duration under 3 months. Per the germline V gene, CDR1 is MDHEN and CDR2 is SYDVKM. The CDR3 covers 14 residues. Trimming shortened V by 5 bases and J by 4 bases, and 12 bases separated the two germline ends. Regions amplified from RNA transcripts were the TCR beta CDR3 regions. HTBI primers were used for first-round RT-PCR of the TCR CDR3. TCRdb re-called the multiplex PCR reads with MiXCR, one entry per CDR3 protein. Of around 620,000 distinct CDR3 sequences listed, 11% to 15% are singletons. The sequence came from a woman between 18 and 29 years old with Graves' ophthalmopathy. V and J are TRBV28 and TRBJ2-1, with D uncertain. The sequenced sample was blood. CDR3 region: CASSLPTVYNEQFF. For the CDR3, the DNA is TGTGCCAGCAGTCTGCCGACCGTGTACAATGAGCAGTTCTTC.